Listed here is a single T cell receptor (beta chain). The germline CDR1 and CDR2 sequences are MNHNY and SVGAGI (reference sequence). Trimming left V 6 bases short and J 0 bases short, with 8 bases between. The CDR3 is 13 amino acids. The time point is: baseline pretreatment blood. Indicated treatment: 15 Gy SBRT to primary tumor, nephrectomy 4 weeks later. The record originates from a study of radiation and T cells in renal cell carcinoma. At the level of the study: Nephrectomy followed 15 Gy stereotactic body radiation by 4 weeks.

The data were produced by immunoSEQ multiplex PCR, yet TCRdb's version contains in-frame clones alone and is incomplete. This table has 140,000 to 150,000 clones, about 87% appearing once. Material: blood, obtained from a patient whose treatment included radiotherapy and nephrectomy. The TCR originated in a woman aged 70-85 years with renal cell carcinoma. The rearrangement joins TRBV6-6 to TRBJ1-1; D is unclear. CDR3 nucleotide sequence: TGTGCCAGCAGAACAGAACTGAACACTGAAGCTTTCTTT. Protein: CASRTELNTEAFF.